These 12 T cell receptor beta chains came from one sample sequenced in a study of Graves' ophthalmopathy and Graves' hyperthyroidism. From RNA, the CDR3 regions of TCR beta chains were amplified and sequenced. First-round RT-PCR with HTBI primers preceded a second-round multiplex PCR. MiXCR, run by TCRdb on the multiplex PCR reads, gives a single entry per CDR3 protein. Among fewer than 650,000 distinct CDR3 sequences listed, around a fifth were seen once. Sequencing input: peripheral blood. The source is a young woman with stable Graves' hyperthyroidism. Some clones in this sample may be carry-over from other donors' samples.

The chain joins TRBV18 to TRBJ2-7, with TRBD1 identical over 7 bases. With 1 base clipped from V and 2 bases from J, the junction kept 5 bases outside the gene matches. The germline V gene encodes CDR1 KGHSH and CDR2 LQKENI. The length of the CDR3 is 15 residues. As DNA, the CDR3 is TGTGCCAGCTCACCACTTGACAGGGAAACCTACGAGCAGTACTTC. Protein: CASSPLDRETYEQYF. The full variable domain, its missing parts supplied by reference TRBV18 and TRBJ2-7, is NAGVMQNPRHLVRRRGQEARLRCSPMKGHSHVYWYRQLPEEGLKFMVYLQKENIIDESGMPKERFSAEFPKEGPSILRIQQVVRGDSAAYFCASSPLDRETYEQYFGPGTRLTVT.

The V call is TRBV6-1, the J call TRBJ2-5; a possible D gene is TRBD2 (5 bases). The length of the CDR3 is 14 residues. The V gene lost 6 bases and the J gene lost 3 bases, with 14 bases spanning the gap. The germline CDR1 and CDR2 sequences are MNHNS and SASEGT. CDR3 loop: CASRRTGWEETQYF. CDR3 bases: TGTGCCAGCAGAAGGACTGGCTGGGAAGAGACCCAGTACTTC.

This chain joins TRBV4-1 and TRBJ2-7; D gene unclear. The length of the CDR3 is 11 residues. Trimming removed 1 base at V and 9 bases at J, with 7 bases between. Germline V gene data show CDR1 as MGHRA and CDR2 as YSYEKL. The CDR3 spells CASSQATRQYF. The CDR3 nucleotides are TGCGCCAGCAGCCAAGCTACGAGGCAGTACTTC.

This clonotype was seen repeatedly, ten times or more. The V gene is TRBV6-1, the J gene TRBJ2-7; maybe TRBD1 (6 bases). Per germline, CDR1 MNHNS and CDR2 SASEGT. Trimming removed 6 bases at V and 0 bases at J, with 15 bases between. The CDR3 totals 15 residues. The CDR3 here is CASRPGQPGSYEQYF. The CDR3 nucleotides read TGTGCCAGCAGGCCAGGACAGCCGGGCTCCTACGAGCAGTACTTC.

This clonotype was counted a few times. This sequence joins TRBV30 and TRBJ2-6, with D unresolved. Trimming took 2 bases from V and 0 from J, leaving 5 bases between them. CDR1 is GTSNPN, CDR2 SVGIG, per germline (reference sequence). This CDR3 region has 14 residues. CDR3 sequence (DNA): TGTGCCTGGAGTACCTACTCTGGGGCCAACGTCCTGACTTTC. Encoded protein: CAWSTYSGANVLTF.

The chain employs TRBV20-1 and TRBJ2-5; 8 positions match TRBD2. This CDR3 region has 14 residues. Germline CDR1 DFQATT, CDR2 SNEGSKA (reference sequence). The J segment lost 4 bases and the V segment lost 3 bases, leaving 7 bases of the junction unmatched. CDR3 nucleotides: TGCAGTGCTAGGGTCCCCGGGAGGGTAGAGACCCAGTACTTC. Its protein product is CSARVPGRVETQYF.

This clonotype was observed a few times. This chain links TRBV9 with TRBJ1-2; 7 bases are shared with TRBD1. J gave up 8 bases and V 7 bases, and 11 bases lay outside the gene matches. Germline V CDR1 and CDR2: SGDLS, YYNGEE. The CDR3 spans 13 residues. The CDR3 nucleotides read TGTGCCAGCGGAGGGACAGATACTAGAGGCTACACCTTC. It specifies CASGGTDTRGYTF. Together with reference TRBV9 and TRBJ1-2, the CDR3 gives the full variable domain: DSGVTQTPKHLITATGQRVTLRCSPRSGDLSVYWYQQSLDQGLQFLIQYYNGEERAKGNILERFSAQQFPDLHSELNLSSLELGDSALYFCASGGTDTRGYTFGSGTRLTVV.

Many counts were recorded for this clonotype. This chain links TRBV2 with TRBJ2-5; 10 nucleotides match TRBD2. V was pared by 8 bases and J by 4 bases, with 4 bases of the junction left unmatched. The CDR3 sequence is 13 residues long. Per the germline V gene, CDR1 is SNHLY and CDR2 is FYNNEI. CDR3 sequence: CASGSGGLETQYF. The CDR3 coding sequence is TGTGCCAGCGGTAGCGGGGGGTTAGAGACCCAGTACTTC. The full variable domain, rest sourced from reference TRBV2 and TRBJ2-5, is EPEVTQTPSHQVTQMGQEVILRCVPISNHLYFYWYRQILGQKVEFLVSFYNNEISEKSEIFDDQFSVERPDGSNFTLKIRSTKLEDSAMYFCASGSGGLETQYFGPGTRLLVL.

The V call is TRBV9, the J call TRBJ2-2, with 8 bases lining up with TRBD1. The germline CDR1 and CDR2 sequences are SGDLS and YYNGEE. This CDR3 contains 18 residues. The V segment lost 3 bases and the J segment 1 base; nucleotides outside the gene matches: 11. CDR3 DNA: TGTGCCAGCAGCGGAAATACCGCCGGACAGGGGAACACCGGGGAGCTGTTTTTT. The encoded protein is CASSGNTAGQGNTGELFF.

This chain joins TRBV25-1 and TRBJ1-1; no clear D gene. The CDR3 consists of 11 residues. CDR1 is MGHDK, CDR2 SYGVNS, per germline. The V end was cut by 6 bases, the J end by 6 bases, with 8 bases between. CDR3 DNA: TGTGCCAGCAGCGACCTCTCTGAAGCTTTCTTT. It specifies CASSDLSEAFF.

Regarding this clonotype: A much larger clone lies a single base off, so this may be a read error. The chain carries TRBV20-1 and TRBJ1-1, with D perhaps TRBD1 (5 bases). V was cut by 7 bases and J by 4 bases, with 16 bases left in between. CDR1 is DFQATT and CDR2 is SNEGSKA in the germline V gene (reference sequence). The CDR3 is 13 amino acids. The chain's CDR3 is CSVLGQRRTEAFF. The CDR3 DNA reads as TGCAGTGTCCTGGGGCAGCGACGCACTGAAGCTTTCTTT.

Ten or more counts support this clonotype. The J gene is TRBJ2-3, the V gene TRBV6-1; 9 bases align to TRBD1. The junction had 8 bases not matched to a gene; V was cut back by 5 bases and J by 8 bases. The CDR3 totals 14 residues. Germline CDR1 and CDR2: MNHNS and SASEGT. In DNA form, the CDR3 reads TGTGCCAGCAGTCAACAGGGGGCAGGGGGTACGCAGTATTTT. Its protein is CASSQQGAGGTQYF.